The 30 T cell receptor beta chains below all came from one sample that was sequenced in a study of molecular identifiers for immune sequencing clone quantification. TCRdb recomputed calls from the PCR reads with MiXCR, one row per CDR3 protein. The repertoire includes more than 550,000 distinct CDR3 sequences, less than 30% of them detected once, and 0.6% to 0.9% sits in the top ten. The source material was naive CD8+ T cells from blood, with Jurkat cell RNA spiked in. Subset meaning: FACS-sorted CD8+CD4-CCR7+CD45RA+ naive T cells. The receptors were sampled from a human donor in good health. Some libraries in this study had Jurkat cell RNA spiked in.

About this clonotype itself: A clone one base away is much larger, so this may be a read error. The gene calls are TRBV6-5 and TRBJ1-2; a weak D match, TRBD1 (6 bases). Looked up from germline, CDR1 is MNHEY and CDR2 is SVGAGI. This CDR3 is built from 14 residues. In DNA, the CDR3 is TGTGCCAGCAGTTACATGGGACATAGGGGCGGCTGCACCTTC. Protein sequence: CASSYMGHRGGCTF.

Worth noting for this clonotype: This clone may be a read error of a much larger clone one base away. The chain uses TRBV4-3 and TRBJ2-3; D ambiguous. Germline lookup yields CDR1 LGHNA and CDR2 YSLEER. V lost 6 bases and J 4 bases, leaving 20 bases between the germline ends. This CDR3 spans 16 amino acids. CDR3 amino acids: CASRSIIGSVSDTQYF. The CDR3 DNA follows: TGCGCCAGCAGATCCATAATCGGCTCGGTATCAGATACGCAGTATTTT.

This clonotype was found a few times. This chain connects TRBV7-9 to TRBJ2-5; D tentatively reads TRBD1 or TRBD2 (5 bases each). Deletions cut 5 bases from V and 1 base from J, with 20 bases between. There are 17 residues in the CDR3. Germline CDR1 SEHNR, CDR2 FQNEAQ (reference sequence). The CDR3 loop reads CASSPPAGRASQETQYF. CDR3 nucleotides: TGTGCCAGCAGCCCACCGGCGGGCAGGGCCTCCCAAGAGACCCAGTACTTC.

To note about this clonotype: A read error may explain this, as a much larger clone is one base away. The chain combines TRBV7-2 with TRBJ2-1; D assignment may be TRBD1 or TRBD2 (5 bases each). This CDR3 is 12 amino acids long. Between the trimmed V and J ends, which lost 5 bases and 9 bases, there was a span of 11 bases. The germline V gene encodes CDR1 SGHTA and CDR2 FQGNSA. This chain's CDR3 is CASSPLGAEQFF. The CDR3 nucleotides read TGTGCCAGCAGCCCCCTCGGGGCTGAGCAGTTCTTC.

This clonotype was found a few times. This rearrangement joins TRBV3-1 to TRBJ1-6; D remains ambiguous. V was cut by 0 bases and J by 7 bases, with 10 bases left in between. The germline gives CDR1 LGHDT, CDR2 YNNKEL (reference sequence). This CDR3 is 15 amino acids long. The CDR3 sequence: CASSQDWAVNSPLHF. CDR3 bases: TGTGCCAGCAGCCAAGACTGGGCGGTGAATTCACCCCTCCACTTT. The complete variable domain, with remaining parts taken from reference TRBV3-1 and TRBJ1-6, reads DTAVSQTPKYLVTQMGNDKSIKCEQNLGHDTMYWYKQDSKKFLKIMFSYNNKELIINETVPNRFSPKSPDKAHLNLHINSLELGDSAVYFCASSQDWAVNSPLHFGNGTRLTVT.

The chain uses TRBV9 and TRBJ1-1; D perhaps matches TRBD1 (6 bases). Trimming cost V 0 bases and J 6 bases, with 21 bases left between them. This CDR3 comprises 17 residues. Looked up from germline, CDR1 is SGDLS and CDR2 is YYNGEE. CDR3 in amino acids: CASSVGERNRVFSEAFF. In DNA, the CDR3 is TGTGCCAGCAGCGTAGGGGAGAGAAACAGGGTATTTTCTGAAGCTTTCTTT.

This clonotype was seen a few times. The rearrangement uses TRBV27 and TRBJ1-5; D unresolved. The V end was cut by 1 base, the J end by 6 bases, with 10 bases between. Germline loops: CDR1 MNHEY, CDR2 SMNVEV (reference sequence). The CDR3 is made up of 14 amino acids. As DNA, the CDR3 is TGTGCCAGCAGTTTATACCCTAGTGGTCAGCCCCAGCATTTT. Its protein is CASSLYPSGQPQHF.

This clonotype was seen many times. This chain joins TRBV20-1 and TRBJ2-3; no reliable D call. The CDR3 extends over 12 amino acids. Germline V lookup: CDR1 DFQATT, CDR2 SNEGSKA (reference sequence). V was clipped by 6 bases and J by 0 bases, with 7 bases between them. The CDR3 DNA sequence: TGCAGTGCCCCCTACAGCACAGATACGCAGTATTTT. As protein: CSAPYSTDTQYF.

This clonotype came up many times. The rearrangement uses TRBV5-8 and TRBJ1-5; TRBD1 matches 9 bases. CDR1 is SGHTS, CDR2 YDEGEE, per germline. The CDR3 runs 15 residues. Trimming took 0 bases from V and 5 from J; bases not matched to a gene: 3. CDR3 coding DNA: TGTGCCAGCAGCTTGGTAGGGACAGGGTATCAGCCCCAGCATTTT. Protein product: CASSLVGTGYQPQHF.

The J gene is TRBJ2-7, the V gene TRBV7-9; 7 nucleotides match TRBD2. Germline trimming cut 2 bases from V and 2 bases from J; bases unmatched to any gene: 3. The CDR3 is 14 residues long. Germline CDR1 is SEHNR and CDR2 is FQNEAQ (reference sequence). CDR3 loop: CASSLPGLPYEQYF. Here the CDR3 DNA reads TGTGCCAGCAGCTTACCGGGACTACCCTACGAGCAGTACTTC.

About this clonotype: Germline and junction disagree at one end, which may indicate a read error. The gene calls are TRBV11-2 and TRBJ2-2; the D gene could be TRBD1 or TRBD2 (5 bases each). This CDR3 has 15 amino acids. Germline CDR1 SGHAT, CDR2 FQNNGV. CDR3 region: CASSLVYANTRELYF. CDR3 nucleotides: TGTGCCAGCAGCTTAGTCTACGCGAACACCAGGGAGCTGTATTTT.

The sample holds a few counts of this clonotype. The V call is TRBV28, the J call TRBJ2-2; D perhaps matches TRBD2 (5 bases). CDR3 length: 18 residues. Germline V CDR1 and CDR2: MDHEN, SYDVKM. Trimming pared 8 bases from V and 4 bases from J, leaving 26 bases between. CDR3: CASSSVLANPAGTGELFF. CDR3 DNA sequence: TGTGCCAGCTCTTCTGTCTTAGCGAACCCGGCGGGCACCGGGGAGCTGTTTTTT.

The table lists this clonotype with a count of one. A much larger clone is a single base away; this may be a read error. The gene calls are TRBV7-6 and TRBJ2-3; tentative D call: TRBD2 (5 bases). Germline-derived CDR1 and CDR2 are SGHVS and FNYEAQ. The CDR3 is made up of 16 amino acids. V was clipped by 4 bases and J by 3 bases, with 17 bases between them. The CDR3 DNA sequence: TGTGCCAGCAGCTACCCCTCGTGCGGACTTACAGATACGCAGTATTTT. Amino acids: CASSYPSCGLTDTQYF.

As regards this clonotype: At one boundary the junction diverges from the germline segment, which might be a read error. The chain couples TRBV7-9 to TRBJ2-7; TRBD1 aligns across 7 bases. Germline assignment: CDR1 SEHNR and CDR2 FQNEAQ (reference sequence). This CDR3 is built from 15 residues. CDR3 DNA sequence: TGTGCCAGCAGCTCCCAGCTACAGGGGCCCTACGAGCGGTACTTC. Translation: CASSSQLQGPYERYF.

The rearrangement links TRBV2 to TRBJ2-6; D remains unclear. V lost 11 bases, J lost 0 bases, and 17 bases lay in between. Per germline, CDR1 SNHLY and CDR2 FYNNEI. This CDR3 has 16 residues. This CDR3 is CAALWVLISGANVLTF. The CDR3 coding sequence is TGTGCCGCCCTTTGGGTCCTGATCTCTGGGGCCAACGTCCTGACTTTC.

As to this clonotype: A much larger clonotype is one base distant, so this may be a read error. The chain combines TRBV6-5 with TRBJ2-5; 8 nucleotides match TRBD1. Germline lookup yields CDR1 MNHEY and CDR2 SVGAGI. CDR3 length: 15 amino acids. CDR3 bases: TGTGCCAGCAGTCGCGACCCAGGGGGCGCCGAGACCCAGTGCTTC. Translation: CASSRDPGGAETQCF.

V usage is TRBV19 and J usage is TRBJ2-7; D perhaps matches TRBD1 (6 bases). This CDR3 region has 15 residues. V was shortened by 3 bases and J by 2 bases, with 14 bases between the two germline ends. CDR1 and CDR2 (germline): LNHDA, SQIVND (reference sequence). The CDR3 sequence: CASSMATGPTYEQYF. For the CDR3, the DNA is TGTGCCAGTAGTATGGCAACAGGGCCCACCTACGAGCAGTACTTC.

The chain uses TRBV4-2 and TRBJ2-1; a possible D gene is TRBD2 (6 bases). Trimming left V 0 bases short and J 0 bases short, with 9 bases between. Germline V gives CDR1 LGHNA, CDR2 YNFKEQ. CDR3 length: 16 amino acids. This CDR3 reads CASSQDTSSSYNEQFF. The CDR3 DNA sequence: TGTGCCAGCAGCCAAGATACTAGCAGCTCCTACAATGAGCAGTTCTTC.

With respect to this clonotype: One junction end does not reproduce the germline sequence, and a read error may be involved. V and J are TRBV27 and TRBJ2-7, with 10 nucleotides matching TRBD1. Per the germline V gene, CDR1 is MNHEY and CDR2 is SMNVEV (reference sequence). This CDR3 comprises 14 residues. The CDR3 DNA reads TGTGCCAGCAGGGCCGGGACAGGGGATTACGAGCAGTGCTTC. This gives the protein CASRAGTGDYEQCF.

There are a few counts of this clonotype. The genes are TRBV6-2 or TRBV6-3 and TRBJ2-7; no reliable D call. CDR1 is MNHEY, CDR2 SVGEGT, per germline. V was cut by 6 bases and J by 0 bases, with 18 bases left in between. The CDR3 runs to 16 residues. The CDR3 nucleotides are TGTGCCAGCAGCCCCGCCTTTCTAGGGATCTCCTACGAGCAGTACTTC. As protein: CASSPAFLGISYEQYF.

A word on this clonotype: Compared with germline, one end of the junction differs, possibly owing to a read error. The V gene is TRBV12-3 or TRBV12-4, the J gene TRBJ2-7, with 7 bases aligning to TRBD2. This CDR3 comprises 12 residues. CDR3 region: CASGLGGYEQYF. CDR3 nucleotides: TGTGCCAGCGGTTTGGGGGGGTACGAGCAGTACTTC.

This clonotype was seen only a few times. V gene TRBV4-1 combines with J gene TRBJ1-4; TRBD1 might be the D (6 bases). Germline values: CDR1 MGHRA, CDR2 YSYEKL. With 0 bases removed from V and 6 bases from J, the gap between germline ends came to 14 bases. The CDR3 sequence is 16 residues long. The CDR3 reads CASSQDPVRGDEKLFF. DNA of the CDR3: TGCGCCAGCAGCCAAGATCCGGTCAGGGGAGATGAAAAACTGTTTTTT.

This clonotype was counted ten times or more. The chain links TRBV5-1 to TRBJ2-1; no firm D call. The CDR3 consists of 13 residues. V was shortened by 0 bases and J by 5 bases, with 6 bases between the two germline ends. Germline values: CDR1 SGHRS, CDR2 YFSETQ. This CDR3 reads CASSLAQNNEQFF. In nucleotides, the CDR3 is TGCGCCAGCAGCTTGGCCCAGAACAATGAGCAGTTCTTC. The full variable domain, rest sourced from reference TRBV5-1 and TRBJ2-1, is KAGVTQTPRYLIKTRGQQVTLSCSPISGHRSVSWYQQTPGQGLQFLFEYFSETQRNKGNFPGRFSGRQFSNSRSEMNVSTLELGDSALYLCASSLAQNNEQFFGPGTRLTVL.

V gene TRBV27 combines with J gene TRBJ2-5; D ambiguous. V lost 5 bases and J lost 0, with 7 bases in between. The germline gives CDR1 MNHEY, CDR2 SMNVEV (reference sequence). The CDR3 runs to 13 residues. The CDR3 DNA sequence: TGTGCCAGCAGTCCCCAGCACCAAGAGACCCAGTACTTC. It is translated as CASSPQHQETQYF.

Points on this clonotype: This sequence may be a read error, since a much larger clone differs from it by one base. The chain has TRBV7-2 and TRBJ2-3; D is undetermined. This CDR3 is 13 amino acids long. CDR1 and CDR2 (germline): SGHTA, FQGNSA. The chain's CDR3 is CARSLSLVDTQYF. As DNA, the CDR3 is TGTGCCCGCAGCTTATCACTGGTAGATACGCAGTATTTT.

A word on this clonotype: The final CDR3 position lacks the conserved phenylalanine or tryptophan, pointing to a likely read error. This chain joins TRBV4-3 and TRBJ2-7, with 7 bases fitting TRBD1. CDR1 is LGHNA and CDR2 is YSLEER in the germline V gene. This CDR3 spans 15 amino acids. V was pared by 1 base and J by 3 bases, with 6 bases of the junction left unmatched. The CDR3 DNA reads TGCGCCAGCAGCCAAGGACAGGGTAAGGTCTACGAGCAGTACTCC. Protein: CASSQGQGKVYEQYS.

As to this clonotype: This could be a read error, since a much larger clone is one nucleotide away. The chain uses TRBV20-1 and TRBJ2-7, with 7 bases fitting TRBD2. Looked up from germline, CDR1 is DFQATT and CDR2 is SNEGSKA (reference sequence). The CDR3 has 12 amino acids. V lost 5 bases, J lost 6 bases, and 7 bases stayed unmatched. DNA for the CDR3: TGCAGTGCTCCCGGACTAGTCTGCGAGCAGTACTTC. Encoded protein: CSAPGLVCEQYF.

This clonotype was counted at least ten times. This chain links TRBV7-2 with TRBJ2-1, with D possibly TRBD2 on 6 matching bases. The germline gives CDR1 SGHTA, CDR2 FQGNSA. The CDR3 is made up of 14 amino acids. V lost 5 bases and J 8 bases, leaving 16 bases between the germline ends. For the CDR3, the DNA is TGTGCCAGCAGCCCCCGGGACTCAATCGATGAGCAGTTCTTC. Translating it yields CASSPRDSIDEQFF.

This chain connects TRBV5-6 to TRBJ2-2; either TRBD1 or TRBD2 may supply D (5 bases each). V was trimmed by 4 bases and J by 7 bases, leaving 11 bases between them. The CDR3 is made up of 13 amino acids. Germline CDR1 is SGHDT and CDR2 is YYEEEE. This CDR3 reads CASSHEGSGELFF. CDR3 DNA: TGTGCCAGCAGCCACGAGGGGAGCGGGGAGCTGTTTTTT.

The rearrangement uses TRBV4-3 and TRBJ2-7; D not resolved. Looked up from germline, CDR1 is LGHNA and CDR2 is YSLEER. The germline V and J ends were trimmed by 0 bases and 5 bases, with 11 bases remaining between them. The CDR3 totals 14 residues. The CDR3 DNA reads TGCGCCAGCAGCCAAGATAGGAACTTCAACGAGCAGTACTTC. Translation: CASSQDRNFNEQYF.